This paragraph covers one TCR beta chain sequence. The assay was immunoSEQ multiplex PCR, and TCRdb's table has in-frame clones only and misses some. Of about 83,000 clones listed, about 90% are singletons. The record originates from a study of T cell changes during pregnancy in multiple sclerosis. Germline assignment: CDR1 SEHNR and CDR2 FQNEAQ (reference sequence). The V gene lost 3 bases and the J gene lost 1 base, with 9 bases spanning the gap. There are 14 residues in the CDR3. The sample consisted of PBMCs, taken in the first trimester of pregnancy. This receptor was taken from a female donor in good health, serving as a control in a pregnancy study. Some clones in this sample may be carry-over from other donors' samples. V gene TRBV7-9 combines with J gene TRBJ1-1; the D is unclear. Here the CDR3 DNA reads TGTGCCAGCAGCTTGAGGGCTACGAACACTGAAGCTTTCTTT. Translating gives CASSLRATNTEAFF. Together with reference TRBV7-9 and TRBJ1-1, the CDR3 gives the full variable domain: DTGVSQNPRHKITKRGQNVTFRCDPISEHNRLYWYRQTLGQGPEFLTYFQNEAQLEKSRLLSDRFSAERPKGSFSTLEIQRTEQGDSAMYLCASSLRATNTEAFFGQGTRLTVV.